This T cell receptor (beta chain) was recorded in a study of shared clonotypes between healthy human individuals. The protocol was immunoSEQ multiplex PCR, while the TCRdb copy is restricted to in-frame clones and leaves out a portion. The sample gives nearly 750,000 clones, 72% of which show up once; more than 1.5% is in the top ten. Germline CDR1 SGHTS, CDR2 YDEGEE. V trimming: 4 bases; J trimming: 10 bases; junction bases outside the gene matches: 14. CDR3 length equals 15 residues. This clone was counted at least ten times. Its specificity is not known. The study, taken as a whole, reports: Generation probability values for non-shared clonotypes were lower than those for clonotypes shared by all four donors.

The sample was memory CD4+ T cells sorted from blood. Indicated subset: CD45RA-negative fraction. The chain couples TRBV5-8 to TRBJ2-1; 7 nucleotides align to TRBD1. This receptor was taken from a woman aged 25 to 39 in good health. This CDR3 reads CASSRNRDREKEQFF. CDR3 bases: TGTGCCAGCAGCCGCAACCGAGACAGGGAGAAAGAGCAGTTCTTC.